The clone carrying this T cell receptor beta chain was observed many times. Its specificity is unknown. These data originate in a study of identical twins. In TCRdb, the 5' RACE reads were re-called with MiXCR into one record per CDR3 protein. The sample includes about 150,000 distinct CDR3 sequences, under 4.5% seen only once; the top ten take 8.1%. Germline V gene lookup returns CDR1 SGHRS and CDR2 YFSETQ. V trimming: 0 bases; J trimming: 9 bases; junction bases outside the gene matches: 16. The CDR3 length is 17 residues. Notes on the study in general: Findings came from cross-sectional statistics, without long-term follow-up of donors. Fewer insertions marked abundant cord blood beta clonotypes; young adult naive trended weakly, memory not at all.

This TCR derives from a man between 18 and 35 years old in good health. V gene TRBV5-1 combines with J gene TRBJ2-3; 7 bases are a match to TRBD2. The sequenced material came from memory T cells sorted from blood. This CDR3 reads CASSLAPGRESLATQYF. CDR3 coding DNA: TGCGCCAGCAGCTTGGCCCCAGGGCGGGAGTCCCTCGCGACGCAGTATTTT.